This T cell receptor (beta chain) was profiled in a study of blood T cell repertoires in COVID-19. Whole-study context: There were acute and convalescent COVID-19 samples, and they came from the United States, Italy and Spain. From T cells, B-cell-depleted T cells, or PBMCs came the material, which was cDNA or gDNA.

Per the original methods: Estimation of nucleated cell counts relied on the amplification of reference gene primers. Sequencing was performed with immunoSEQ multiplex PCR; in TCRdb, only in-frame clones are kept and a portion is missing. Clone size and V and J calls were adopted from that table, with D and trimming inferred from the DNA. The sample lists nearly 200,000 clones; roughly 80% were seen once. Trimming at V came to 6 bases and at J to 9 bases, leaving 14 bases not matched to a gene. From germline, CDR1 is LGHNT and CDR2 FRNRAP. CDR3 length: 17 residues. Source material: peripheral blood. The chain combines TRBV12-5 with TRBJ2-2; the match to TRBD2 covers 12 bases. The source is a human donor in a cohort sampled during active COVID-19. The CDR3 reads CASGRTSGVSPNRELFF. The DNA of the CDR3 is TGTGCTAGTGGACGGACTAGCGGGGTTTCTCCCAACCGGGAGCTGTTTTTT.